Many counts were recorded for the clone carrying this T cell receptor (beta chain). This CDR3 is built from 16 residues. V shed 0 bases, J shed 9 bases, and the junction held 10 bases outside the gene matches. Per germline, CDR1 SGDLS and CDR2 YYNGEE. This record belongs to a study of blood T cell repertoires in COVID-19. Study context: COVID-19 samples from acute and convalescent phases originated in the United States, Italy and Spain.

Produced via immunoSEQ multiplex PCR; TCRdb's table is partial and in-frame only. This table holds around 60,000 clones, 75% to 85% found once. Sample: peripheral blood. The receptor was isolated from a human donor in a cohort sampled during active COVID-19. This rearrangement joins TRBV9 to TRBJ2-1, with 9 bases identical to TRBD2. The CDR3 region has the DNA TGTGCCAGCAGCGTAGTCCCGGGACTAGCTATGAGTGAGCAGTTCTTC. Translation gives CASSVVPGLAMSEQFF.